This passage covers 8 T cell receptor beta chains from one sample sequenced in a study of T cell responses to AZD1222 COVID-19 vaccine. Produced via immunoSEQ multiplex PCR; TCRdb's table is partial and in-frame only. This table has a few hundred thousand clones, just over 90% appearing once. Sequenced here: peripheral blood, sampled on day 0 of AZD1222 vaccination. These receptors were taken from an adult in good health.

The chain couples TRBV9 to TRBJ2-3; possibly TRBD2 for D (6 bases). Germline V gene lookup returns CDR1 SGDLS and CDR2 YYNGEE. With 3 bases removed from V and 2 bases from J, the gap between germline ends came to 19 bases. This CDR3 has 17 residues. The CDR3 DNA follows: TGTGCCAGCAGCGCCGACGGGACTCCTAAATTCACAGATACGCAGTATTTT. This sequence encodes CASSADGTPKFTDTQYF.

The chain links TRBV28 to TRBJ1-6, with D perhaps matching TRBD1 (6 bases). The V gene lost 8 bases and the J gene lost 1 base, with 18 bases spanning the gap. Germline values: CDR1 MDHEN, CDR2 SYDVKM. The CDR3 runs 17 residues. The CDR3 bases are TGTGCCAGCGCCCTTCGGGGGGGCCTATCCTATAATTCACCCCTCCACTTT. Its translation is CASALRGGLSYNSPLHF.

This chain joins TRBV3-1 (or the pseudogene TRBV3-2) and TRBJ2-3; TRBD2 agrees at 13 bases. Looked up from germline, CDR1 is LGHDT and CDR2 is YNNKEL (reference sequence). The CDR3 sequence is 17 residues long. Trimming took 4 bases from V and 2 from J; bases not matched to a gene: 6. The CDR3 DNA follows: TGTGCCAGCAGCCGATGGACTAGCGGGGGAGCCACAGATACGCAGTATTTT. This codes for CASSRWTSGGATDTQYF.

This clone is a singleton in its sample. V is TRBV19 and J is TRBJ2-7; TRBD2 agrees at 10 bases. The J segment lost 6 bases and the V segment lost 4 bases, leaving 6 bases of the junction unmatched. This CDR3 comprises 14 residues. Per the germline V gene, CDR1 is LNHDA and CDR2 is SQIVND (reference sequence). CDR3 in amino acids: CASSTLAGEGEQYF. Here the CDR3 DNA reads TGTGCCAGTAGTACCCTAGCGGGAGAGGGCGAGCAGTACTTC.

V gene TRBV28 combines with J gene TRBJ1-2; D perhaps matches TRBD1 (5 bases). The CDR3 has 16 residues. Trimming removed 5 bases from V and 8 bases from J, with 24 bases in between. Germline CDR1 is MDHEN and CDR2 is SYDVKM. CDR3: CASSLQPRAGGDGYTF. The CDR3 DNA sequence: TGTGCCAGCAGTCTCCAACCCCGGGCTGGAGGGGACGGCTACACCTTC.

The chain joins TRBV10-3 to TRBJ1-1; D uncertain. With 4 bases removed from V and 7 bases from J, the gap between germline ends came to 16 bases. Germline assignment: CDR1 ENHRY and CDR2 SYGVKD. This CDR3 is built from 14 residues. The CDR3 DNA reads TGTGCCATCAGTGTAGCCGGTGGAGGTGATGAAGCTTTCTTT. Amino acids: CAISVAGGGDEAFF.

The chain joins TRBV5-5 to TRBJ1-1; possibly TRBD1 for D (5 bases). This CDR3 comprises 15 residues. With 0 bases removed from V and 2 bases from J, the gap between germline ends came to 11 bases. The V gene's germline CDR1 is SGHKS and CDR2 YYEKEE (reference sequence). CDR3 amino acids: CASSLGAQGNTEAFF. CDR3 sequence (DNA): TGTGCCAGCAGCTTGGGGGCGCAGGGTAACACTGAAGCTTTCTTT. The full variable domain, its missing parts supplied by reference TRBV5-5 and TRBJ1-1, is DAGVTQSPTHLIKTRGQQVTLRCSPISGHKSVSWYQQVLGQGPQFIFQYYEKEERGRGNFPDRFSARQFPNYSSELNVNALLLGDSALYLCASSLGAQGNTEAFFGQGTRLTVV.

The J gene is TRBJ2-5, the V gene TRBV4-2; the match to TRBD2 covers 15 bases. Germline-derived CDR1 and CDR2 are LGHNA and YNFKEQ. The CDR3 has 16 residues. V lost 4 bases and J lost 5; bases outside the gene matches: 5. CDR3 amino acids: CASSRGLAGGSETQYF. As DNA, the CDR3 is TGTGCCAGCAGCCGGGGACTAGCGGGGGGAAGTGAGACCCAGTACTTC.